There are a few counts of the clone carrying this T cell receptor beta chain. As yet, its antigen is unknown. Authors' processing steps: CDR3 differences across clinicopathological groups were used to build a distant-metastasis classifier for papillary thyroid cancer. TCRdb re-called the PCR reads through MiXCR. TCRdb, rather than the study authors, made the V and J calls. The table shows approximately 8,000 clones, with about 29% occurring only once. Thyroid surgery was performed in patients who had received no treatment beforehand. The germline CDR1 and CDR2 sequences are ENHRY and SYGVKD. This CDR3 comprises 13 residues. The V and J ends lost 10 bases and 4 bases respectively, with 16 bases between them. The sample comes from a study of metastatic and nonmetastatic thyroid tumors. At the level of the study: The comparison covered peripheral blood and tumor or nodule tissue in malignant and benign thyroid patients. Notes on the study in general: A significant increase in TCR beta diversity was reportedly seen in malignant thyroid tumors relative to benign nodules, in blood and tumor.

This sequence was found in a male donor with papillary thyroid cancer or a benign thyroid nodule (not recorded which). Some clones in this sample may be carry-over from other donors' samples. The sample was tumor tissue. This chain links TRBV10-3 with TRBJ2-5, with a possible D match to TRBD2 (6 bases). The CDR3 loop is CATGPASVETQYF. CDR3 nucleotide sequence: TGTGCCACAGGGCCGGCTAGCGTAGAGACCCAGTACTTC.